The rows below give T cell receptor beta chains drawn from one sample of a study of blood T cell repertoires in COVID-19. TCRdb keeps only in-frame clones here, not all; method: immunoSEQ multiplex PCR. There are around 290,000 clones in the sample; 91% occur only once, and around 2.2% lies in the top ten. The sample was peripheral blood. All receptors derive from a woman in her twenties or thirties with COVID-19, enrolled during active disease. The CDR3 runs from the conserved cysteine through the conserved F or W. D genes are given only for firm matches. Expanded clones get a size class; other rows say once, few or many, or leave the size out.

j_call: TRBJ2-1; clone_size: .; v_call: TRBV19; d_call: TRBD2; cdr3_aa: CASSIDGAGPYNEQFF; cdr3_nt: TGTGCCAGTAGTATTGACGGAGCGGGACCATACAATGAGCAGTTCTTC
j_call: TRBJ2-2; clone_size: .; v_call: TRBV5-4; d_call: TRBD1; cdr3_aa: CASSPDRGQGLAGELFF; cdr3_nt: TGTGCCAGCAGTCCAGACAGGGGGCAGGGTTTGGCCGGGGAGCTGTTTTTT
j_call: TRBJ1-6; clone_size: .; v_call: TRBV5-1; d_call: TRBD1; cdr3_aa: CASSLGQGRNSPLHF; cdr3_nt: TGCGCCAGCAGCCTTGGACAGGGGAGAAATTCACCCCTCCACTTT
j_call: TRBJ1-1; clone_size: .; v_call: TRBV10-1; d_call: .; cdr3_aa: CARKEGRTEAFF; cdr3_nt: TGCGCCAGGAAGGAGGGGAGGACTGAAGCTTTCTTT
j_call: TRBJ1-6; clone_size: .; v_call: TRBV7-2; d_call: TRBD1; cdr3_aa: CASSKQVRGNSPLHF; cdr3_nt: TGTGCCAGCAGCAAACAGGTCAGGGGGAATTCACCCCTCCACTTT
j_call: TRBJ2-7; clone_size: few; v_call: TRBV5-1; d_call: .; cdr3_aa: CASSLTNGGEQYF; cdr3_nt: TGCGCCAGCTCCCTGACCAACGGGGGCGAGCAGTACTTC
j_call: TRBJ2-1; clone_size: .; v_call: TRBV5-1; d_call: .; cdr3_aa: CASSFGQNNEQFF; cdr3_nt: TGCGCCAGCAGCTTCGGACAGAACAATGAGCAGTTCTTC
j_call: TRBJ1-5; clone_size: .; v_call: TRBV28; d_call: TRBD1; cdr3_aa: CASSRTGVGQPQHF; cdr3_nt: TGTGCCAGCAGTCGGACAGGGGTCGGGCAGCCCCAGCATTTT
j_call: TRBJ2-2; clone_size: .; v_call: TRBV18; d_call: .; cdr3_aa: CASSPPSQGLITGELFF; cdr3_nt: TGTGCCAGCTCACCACCGTCTCAGGGGTTGATTACCGGGGAGCTGTTTTTT
j_call: TRBJ2-3; clone_size: few; v_call: TRBV15; d_call: TRBD2; cdr3_aa: CATSRAGTSVADTQYF; cdr3_nt: TGTGCCACCAGCAGGGCCGGGACTAGCGTTGCAGATACGCAGTATTTT
j_call: TRBJ1-2; clone_size: .; v_call: TRBV28; d_call: TRBD1; cdr3_aa: CASRGTGRFGGYTF; cdr3_nt: TGTGCCAGCAGGGGGACAGGGAGATTCGGGGGCTACACCTTC
j_call: TRBJ2-5; clone_size: .; v_call: TRBV2; d_call: .; cdr3_aa: CASSEFFLSGQETQYF; cdr3_nt: TGTGCCAGCAGTGAATTTTTCCTGAGCGGACAAGAGACCCAGTACTTC